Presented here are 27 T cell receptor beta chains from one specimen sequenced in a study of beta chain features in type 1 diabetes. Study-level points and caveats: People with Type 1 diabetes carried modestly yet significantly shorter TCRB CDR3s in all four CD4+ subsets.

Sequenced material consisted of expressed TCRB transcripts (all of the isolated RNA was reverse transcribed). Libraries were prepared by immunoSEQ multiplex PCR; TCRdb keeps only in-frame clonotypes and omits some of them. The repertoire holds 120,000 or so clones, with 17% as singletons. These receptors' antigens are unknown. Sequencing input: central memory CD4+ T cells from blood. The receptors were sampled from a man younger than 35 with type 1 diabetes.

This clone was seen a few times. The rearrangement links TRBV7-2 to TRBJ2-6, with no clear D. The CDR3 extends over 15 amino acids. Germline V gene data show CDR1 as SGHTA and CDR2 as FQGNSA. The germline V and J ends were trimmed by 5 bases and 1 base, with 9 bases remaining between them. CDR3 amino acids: CASSPWSSGANVLTF. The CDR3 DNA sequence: TGTGCCAGCAGCCCTTGGAGTTCTGGGGCCAACGTCCTGACTTTC.

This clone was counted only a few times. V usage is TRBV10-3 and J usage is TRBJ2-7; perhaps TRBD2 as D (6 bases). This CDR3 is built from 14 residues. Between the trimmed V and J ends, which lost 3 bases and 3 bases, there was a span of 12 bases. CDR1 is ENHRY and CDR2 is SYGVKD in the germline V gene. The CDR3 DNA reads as TGTGCCATCAGTGACCTAGCGACAATCTACGAGCAGTACTTC. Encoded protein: CAISDLATIYEQYF.

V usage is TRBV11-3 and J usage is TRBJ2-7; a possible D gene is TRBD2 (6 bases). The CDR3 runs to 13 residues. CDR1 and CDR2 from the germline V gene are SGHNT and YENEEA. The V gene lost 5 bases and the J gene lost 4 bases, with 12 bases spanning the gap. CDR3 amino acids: CASSLGGRYEQYF. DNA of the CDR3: TGTGCCAGCAGCCTAGGAGGGCGGTACGAGCAGTACTTC.

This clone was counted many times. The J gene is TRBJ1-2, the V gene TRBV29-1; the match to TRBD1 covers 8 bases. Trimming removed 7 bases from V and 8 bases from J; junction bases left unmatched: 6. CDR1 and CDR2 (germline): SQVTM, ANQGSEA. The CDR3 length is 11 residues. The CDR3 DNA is TGCAGCGGTGGGACAGGATGGGGCTACACCTTC. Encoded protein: CSGGTGWGYTF.

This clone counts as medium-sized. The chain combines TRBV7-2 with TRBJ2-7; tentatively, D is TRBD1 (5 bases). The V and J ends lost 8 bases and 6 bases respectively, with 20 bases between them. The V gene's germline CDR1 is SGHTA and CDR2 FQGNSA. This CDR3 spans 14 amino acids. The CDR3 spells CASAPMYQGSEQYF. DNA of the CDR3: TGTGCCAGCGCGCCCATGTACCAGGGATCCGAGCAGTACTTC.

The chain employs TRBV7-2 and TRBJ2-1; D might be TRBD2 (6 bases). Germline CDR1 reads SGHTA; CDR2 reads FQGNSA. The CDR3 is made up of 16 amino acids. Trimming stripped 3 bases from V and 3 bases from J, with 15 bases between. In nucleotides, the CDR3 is TGTGCCAGCAGCTTTCTTCCCCGGGGGATCTACAATGAGCAGTTCTTC. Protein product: CASSFLPRGIYNEQFF.

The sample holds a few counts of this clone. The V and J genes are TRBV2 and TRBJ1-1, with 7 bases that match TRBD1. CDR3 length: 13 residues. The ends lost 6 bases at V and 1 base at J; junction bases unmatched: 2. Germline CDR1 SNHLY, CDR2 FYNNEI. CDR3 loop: CASRGDRNTEAFF. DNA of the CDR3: TGTGCCAGCAGGGGGGACAGGAACACTGAAGCTTTCTTT.

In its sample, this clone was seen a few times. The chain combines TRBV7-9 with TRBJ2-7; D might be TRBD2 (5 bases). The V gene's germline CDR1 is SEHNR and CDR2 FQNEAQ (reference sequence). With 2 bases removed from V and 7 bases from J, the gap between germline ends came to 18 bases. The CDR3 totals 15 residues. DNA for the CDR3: TGTGCCAGCAGCTTACTCCCCGGGATCTCGGGGGAGCAGTACTTC. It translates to CASSLLPGISGEQYF.

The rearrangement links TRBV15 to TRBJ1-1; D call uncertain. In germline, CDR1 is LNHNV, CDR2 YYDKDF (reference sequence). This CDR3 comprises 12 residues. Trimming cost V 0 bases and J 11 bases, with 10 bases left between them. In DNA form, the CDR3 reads TGTGCCACCAGCAGAGATATTGAACGGGCTTTCTTT. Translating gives CATSRDIERAFF.

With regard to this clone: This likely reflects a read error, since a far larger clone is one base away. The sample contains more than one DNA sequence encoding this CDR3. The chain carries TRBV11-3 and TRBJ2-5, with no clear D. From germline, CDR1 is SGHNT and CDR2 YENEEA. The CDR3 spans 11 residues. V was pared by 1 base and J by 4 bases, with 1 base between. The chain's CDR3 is CASSLGETQYF. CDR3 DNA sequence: TGTGCCAGCAGCTTAGGAGAGACCCAGTACTTC.

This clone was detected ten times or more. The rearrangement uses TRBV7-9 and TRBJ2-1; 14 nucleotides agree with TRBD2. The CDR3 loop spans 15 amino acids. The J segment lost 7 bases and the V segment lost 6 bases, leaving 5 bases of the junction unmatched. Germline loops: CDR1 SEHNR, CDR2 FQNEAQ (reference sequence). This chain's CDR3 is CASSSGLAGVNEQFF. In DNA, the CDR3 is TGTGCCAGCAGTTCGGGACTAGCGGGAGTAAATGAGCAGTTCTTC.

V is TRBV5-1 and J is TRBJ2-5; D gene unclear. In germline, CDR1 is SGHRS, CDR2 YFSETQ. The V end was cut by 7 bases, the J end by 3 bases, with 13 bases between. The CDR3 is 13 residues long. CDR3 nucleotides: TGCGCCAGCGCCGTAGTAAGAGAAGAGACCCAGTACTTC. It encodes CASAVVREETQYF.

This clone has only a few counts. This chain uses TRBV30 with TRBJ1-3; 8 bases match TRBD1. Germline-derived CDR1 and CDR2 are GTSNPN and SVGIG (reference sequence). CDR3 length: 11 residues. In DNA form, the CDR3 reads TGTCAGGGGGCGGCTGGAAACACCATATATTTT. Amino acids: CQGAAGNTIYF.

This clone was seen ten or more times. The CDR3 reads CASSLAGLEREQYF. The CDR3 nucleotides are TGTGCCAGCAGCTTGGCCGGACTAGAACGCGAGCAGTACTTC. The J gene is TRBJ2-7, the V gene TRBV5-8; the match to TRBD2 covers 7 bases. This CDR3 contains 14 residues. CDR1 SGHTS and CDR2 YDEGEE come from the germline V gene. Germline trimming cut 0 bases from V and 6 bases from J; bases unmatched to any gene: 6.

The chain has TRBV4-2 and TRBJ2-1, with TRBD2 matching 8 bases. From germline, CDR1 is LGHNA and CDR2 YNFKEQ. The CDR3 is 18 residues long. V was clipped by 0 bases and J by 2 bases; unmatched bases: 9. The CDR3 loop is CASSQDRAAGGPYNEQFF. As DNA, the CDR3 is TGTGCCAGCAGCCAAGATAGGGCGGCGGGGGGACCCTACAATGAGCAGTTCTTC.

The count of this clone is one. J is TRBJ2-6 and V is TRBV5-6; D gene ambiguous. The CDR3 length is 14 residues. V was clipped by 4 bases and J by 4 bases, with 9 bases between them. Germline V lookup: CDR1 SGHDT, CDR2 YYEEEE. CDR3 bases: TGTGCCAGCAGCCCGCCGGGCGGGGCCAACGTCCTGACTTTC. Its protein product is CASSPPGGANVLTF.

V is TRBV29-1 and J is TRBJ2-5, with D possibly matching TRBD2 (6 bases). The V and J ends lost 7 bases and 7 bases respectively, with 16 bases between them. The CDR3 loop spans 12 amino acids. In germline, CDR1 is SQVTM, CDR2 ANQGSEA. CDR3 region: CSADGGTVTQYF. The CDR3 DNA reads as TGCAGCGCGGACGGGGGTACCGTGACCCAGTACTTC.

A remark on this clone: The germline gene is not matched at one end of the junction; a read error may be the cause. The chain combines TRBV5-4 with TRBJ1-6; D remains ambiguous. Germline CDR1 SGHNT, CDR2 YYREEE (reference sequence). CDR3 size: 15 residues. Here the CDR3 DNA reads TGCGCCAGCAGCCAAGATCCGGCGAATAATTCACCCCTCCACTTT. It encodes CASSQDPANNSPLHF.

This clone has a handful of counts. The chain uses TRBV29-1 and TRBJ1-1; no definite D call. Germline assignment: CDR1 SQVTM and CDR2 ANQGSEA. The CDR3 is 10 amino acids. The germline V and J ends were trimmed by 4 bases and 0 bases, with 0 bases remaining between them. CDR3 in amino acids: CSVVNTEAFF. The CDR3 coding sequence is TGCAGCGTTGTGAACACTGAAGCTTTCTTT.

CDR3 bases: TGTGCCAGCTCACCCGGACAGGGGGACACCGGGGAGCTGTTTTTT. Amino acid sequence: CASSPGQGDTGELFF. This chain joins TRBV18 and TRBJ2-2, with TRBD1 matching 10 bases. The germline V gene has CDR1 KGHSH and CDR2 LQKENI. After removal of 3 bases from V and 3 bases from J, the junction contained 1 base not matched to a gene. CDR3 size: 15 residues.

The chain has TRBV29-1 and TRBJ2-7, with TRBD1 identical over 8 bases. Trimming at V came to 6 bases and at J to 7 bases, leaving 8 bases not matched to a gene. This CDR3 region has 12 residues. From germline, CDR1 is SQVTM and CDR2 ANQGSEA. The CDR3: CSVTDRAWEQYF. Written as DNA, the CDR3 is TGCAGCGTCACGGACAGGGCTTGGGAGCAGTACTTC.

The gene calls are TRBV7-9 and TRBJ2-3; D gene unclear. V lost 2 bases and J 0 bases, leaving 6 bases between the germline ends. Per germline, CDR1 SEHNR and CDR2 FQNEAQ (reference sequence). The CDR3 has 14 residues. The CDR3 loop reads CASSLTTSTDTQYF. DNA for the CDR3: TGTGCCAGCAGCTTAACAACTAGCACAGATACGCAGTATTTT.

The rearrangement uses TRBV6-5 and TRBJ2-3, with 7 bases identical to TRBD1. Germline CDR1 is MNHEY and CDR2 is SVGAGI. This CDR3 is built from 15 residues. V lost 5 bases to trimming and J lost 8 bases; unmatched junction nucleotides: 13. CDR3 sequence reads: CASSKEQGPRGTQYF. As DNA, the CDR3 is TGTGCCAGCAGTAAAGAACAGGGGCCTAGGGGTACGCAGTATTTT.

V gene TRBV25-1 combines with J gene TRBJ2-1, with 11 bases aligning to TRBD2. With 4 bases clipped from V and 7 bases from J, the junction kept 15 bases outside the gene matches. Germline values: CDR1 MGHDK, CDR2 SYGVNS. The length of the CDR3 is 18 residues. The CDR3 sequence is CASSATSGSSLTGNEQFF. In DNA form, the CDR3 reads TGTGCCAGCAGTGCCACTAGCGGGAGTTCCCTAACCGGAAATGAGCAGTTCTTC.

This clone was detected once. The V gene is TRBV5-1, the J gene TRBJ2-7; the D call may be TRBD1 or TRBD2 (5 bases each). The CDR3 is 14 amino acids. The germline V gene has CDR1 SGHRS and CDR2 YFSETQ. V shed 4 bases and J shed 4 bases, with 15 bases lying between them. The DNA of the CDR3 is TGCGCCAGCAGCCTGGGACCTGAAAATTACGAGCAGTACTTC. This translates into CASSLGPENYEQYF.

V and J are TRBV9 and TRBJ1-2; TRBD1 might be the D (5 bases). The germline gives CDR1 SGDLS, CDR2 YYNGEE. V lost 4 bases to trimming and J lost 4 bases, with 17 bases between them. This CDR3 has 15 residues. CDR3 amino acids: CASSPGLTRRYGYTF. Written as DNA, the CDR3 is TGTGCCAGCAGCCCGGGACTGACTAGACGCTATGGCTACACCTTC. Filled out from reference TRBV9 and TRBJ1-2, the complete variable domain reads DSGVTQTPKHLITATGQRVTLRCSPRSGDLSVYWYQQSLDQGLQFLIQYYNGEERAKGNILERFSAQQFPDLHSELNLSSLELGDSALYFCASSPGLTRRYGYTFGSGTRLTVV.

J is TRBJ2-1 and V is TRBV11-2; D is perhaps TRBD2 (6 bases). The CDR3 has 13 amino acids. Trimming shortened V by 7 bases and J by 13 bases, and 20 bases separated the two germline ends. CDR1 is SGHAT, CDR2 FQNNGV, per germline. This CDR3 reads CASTPGERGGQFF. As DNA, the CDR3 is TGTGCCAGCACCCCGGGGGAGAGGGGTGGCCAGTTCTTC.